A selection of T cell receptor beta chains follows, all from one sample in a study of T cell responses to AZD1222 COVID-19 vaccine. The repertoire was sequenced with immunoSEQ multiplex PCR; TCRdb's copy has only in-frame clones and lacks some. The sample consists of roughly 100,000 clones, less than 95% of them appearing once. This specimen was peripheral blood, taken 28 days after the second AZD1222 dose. These receptors all stem from an adult who received the AZD1222 COVID-19 vaccine. Each CDR3 is given with its conserved first and last residue. D genes are given only for firm matches. A row's size may be missing; if present it is once, few, many or a size class.

TRBJ1-4 | TRBV5-6 | NA | 15 | TRBD1 | TGTGCCAGCAGAACCACAGGGGGAATGGGGGAAAAACTGTTTTTT | CASRTTGGMGEKLFF
TRBJ2-3 | TRBV7-3 | NA | 19 | TRBD2 | TGTGCCAGCAGCCTCCGCCCCCCTAGCGGGGGGCTACGCACAGATACGCAGTATTTT | CASSLRPPSGGLRTDTQYF
TRBJ2-1 | TRBV19 | NA | 15 | NA | TGTGCCAGTAGTATAGCTAGCTATGGTGGCAATGAGCAGTTCTTC | CASSIASYGGNEQFF
TRBJ1-4 | TRBV4-1 | NA | 18 | NA | TGCGCCAGCAGCCAAGGAGACGTAAGGGGGGCAACTAATGAAAAACTGTTTTTT | CASSQGDVRGATNEKLFF
TRBJ2-1 | TRBV20-1 | NA | 15 | NA | TGCAGTGCTAGTAACTACAGGGATGGAAACAATGAGCAGTTCTTC | CSASNYRDGNNEQFF
TRBJ1-1 | TRBV10-3 | NA | 13 | NA | TGTGCCATCACCCCCCGGGAGAACACTGAAGCTTTCTTT | CAITPRENTEAFF
TRBJ2-7 | TRBV6-6 | NA | 12 | NA | TGTGCCAGCAGCATACTTGGGTACGAGCAGTACTTC | CASSILGYEQYF
TRBJ1-5 | TRBV4-3 | NA | 13 | NA | TGCGCCAGCAGCCAAGCAAACAATCAGCCCCAGCATTTT | CASSQANNQPQHF
TRBJ2-7 | TRBV3-1/TRBV3-2 | NA | 14 | TRBD2 | TGTGCCAGCAGCCAACTAGCGGGAAAGTACGAGCAGTACTTC | CASSQLAGKYEQYF
TRBJ1-1 | TRBV10-3 | NA | 15 | TRBD1 | TGTGCCATCAGTGAGGGATCCGGGACAGGCCAAAAAGCTTTCTTT | CAISEGSGTGQKAFF
TRBJ1-5 | TRBV7-8 | NA | 13 | NA | TGTGCCAGCAGCCCTAACTGGGATCAGCCCCAGCATTTT | CASSPNWDQPQHF
TRBJ1-2 | TRBV5-8 | NA | 16 | TRBD1 | TGTGCCAGCAGATTAGGTGGGACAGGGGGCTTGAGTGGCTACACCTTC | CASRLGGTGGLSGYTF
TRBJ1-4 | TRBV25-1 | NA | 12 | NA | TGTGCCAGCGGGAACTATTATGAAAAACTGTTTTTT | CASGNYYEKLFF
TRBJ2-2 | TRBV13 | NA | 13 | NA | TGTGCCAGCAGCGAATACGACACCGGGGAGCTGTTTTTT | CASSEYDTGELFF
TRBJ1-2 | TRBV13 | NA | 14 | NA | TGTGCCAGCAGCGCCCCGGACAGCCCCTATGGCTACACCTTC | CASSAPDSPYGYTF
TRBJ1-3 | TRBV28 | NA | 14 | NA | TGTGCCAGCAGTTTATCGGCCAGGGTGAGCACCATATATTTT | CASSLSARVSTIYF
TRBJ2-2 | TRBV18 | few | 17 | NA | TGTGCCAGCTCACCACCGTCCGGGGGCATGTTCACCGGGGAGCTGTTTTTT | CASSPPSGGMFTGELFF
TRBJ1-6 | TRBV7-3 | NA | 15 | TRBD1 | TGTGCCAGCAGCCAAGGACAGGGGTATAATTCACCCCTCCACTTT | CASSQGQGYNSPLHF
TRBJ1-4 | TRBV7-2 | NA | 17 | NA | TGTGCCAGCAGCTTAGCTCCAGCCTCTGCAACTAATGAAAAACTGTTTTTT | CASSLAPASATNEKLFF
TRBJ2-1 | TRBV4-1 | NA | 17 | TRBD2 | TGCGCCAGCAGCCAAGATTATCTAGCGGGGGGGGTTAATGAGCAGTTCTTC | CASSQDYLAGGVNEQFF
TRBJ2-3 | TRBV5-1 | NA | 16 | TRBD2 | TGCGCCAGCAGGCCCCTAGCGGGGGCCTACACAGATACGCAGTATTTT | CASRPLAGAYTDTQYF
TRBJ2-2 | TRBV7-3 | NA | 12 | NA | TGTGCCAGCAGCCCCTACACCGGGGAGCTGTTTTTT | CASSPYTGELFF
TRBJ1-1 | TRBV5-1 | NA | 14 | TRBD1 | TGCGCCAGCACCAACAGACAGGGTTCCACTGAAGCTTTCTTT | CASTNRQGSTEAFF
TRBJ1-5 | TRBV7-9 | NA | 17 | TRBD1 | TGTGCCAGCAGCTCATCCGGGACAGGGACCCCCAATCAGCCCCAGCATTTT | CASSSSGTGTPNQPQHF
TRBJ2-5 | TRBV7-9 | NA | 12 | TRBD1 | TGTGCCACCCGGGACAGGAAAGAGACCCAGTACTTC | CATRDRKETQYF
TRBJ2-7 | TRBV29-1 | NA | 15 | NA | TGCAGCGTTGAAGACGCGGGAACTAACACCTACGAGCAGTACTTC | CSVEDAGTNTYEQYF
TRBJ1-4 | TRBV14 | NA | 15 | NA | TGTGCCAGCAGCCGGGACGGAGTTTATAATGAAAAACTGTTTTTT | CASSRDGVYNEKLFF
TRBJ2-1 | TRBV6-2/TRBV6-3 | once | 17 | TRBD2 | TGTGCCAGCAGTTACAGAGCGGGGTCCTTCTCCTACAATGAGCAGTTCTTC | CASSYRAGSFSYNEQFF
TRBJ2-7 | TRBV5-1 | once | 17 | TRBD1 | TGCGCCAGCAGCTTAATTTATTCCGACAGGGGAGATGGGGAGCAGTACTTC | CASSLIYSDRGDGEQYF
TRBJ2-3 | TRBV5-6 | NA | 16 | TRBD2 | TGTGCCAGCAGCCCCCTGGGACGCGGCGGGGGTTTTGCGCAGTATTTT | CASSPLGRGGGFAQYF
TRBJ2-7 | TRBV4-3 | NA | 15 | NA | TGCGCCAGCAGCCAATGGTCCAGAGCTTCGGGCGAGCAGTACTTC | CASSQWSRASGEQYF
TRBJ1-2 | TRBV7-2 | NA | 14 | NA | TGTGCCAGCAGTGCCTCGGGGGTAGGAGGTGGCTACACCTTC | CASSASGVGGGYTF
TRBJ2-5 | TRBV7-9 | NA | 10 | NA | TGTGCCAGCAGCTTAGAAACTACGTACTTC | CASSLETTYF
TRBJ1-6 | TRBV5-6 | NA | 18 | TRBD1 | TGTGCCAGCAGCTTCCCCGGGACAGGGCAATCCTATAATTCACCCCTCCACTTT | CASSFPGTGQSYNSPLHF
TRBJ1-1 | TRBV5-5 | few | 13 | NA | TGTGCCAGCAGCTTAGCCCCCCTCTATGAAGCTTTCTTT | CASSLAPLYEAFF
TRBJ2-7 | TRBV11-2 | NA | 12 | NA | TGTGCCAGCAGCTTAGCCTTCTACGAGCAGTACTTC | CASSLAFYEQYF
TRBJ1-1 | TRBV4-3 | NA | 13 | NA | TGCGCCAGCAGCCGAGAGGGGGACACTGAAGCTTTCTTT | CASSREGDTEAFF
TRBJ2-7 | TRBV9 | NA | 14 | NA | TGTGCCAGCAGCGTAGGGCAGGGGCCCTACGAGCAGTACTTC | CASSVGQGPYEQYF
TRBJ2-3 | TRBV6-6 | NA | 15 | TRBD2 | TGTGCCAGCAGTAGCGGGGGCCCCAGCACAGATACGCAGTATTTT | CASSSGGPSTDTQYF
TRBJ1-2 | TRBV6-5 | NA | 16 | TRBD1 | TGTGCCAGCAGTTACGGGAACCCAGGGGGCGGCTATGGCTACACCTTC | CASSYGNPGGGYGYTF
TRBJ1-6 | TRBV5-8 | NA | 15 | NA | TGTGCCAGCAGCCCGCGTAAGGGCGGCGATTCACCCCTCCACTTT | CASSPRKGGDSPLHF
TRBJ1-4 | TRBV9 | NA | 16 | TRBD1 | TGTGCCAGCAGCGCCCGACAGGGGGAGCCGAATGAAAAACTGTTTTTT | CASSARQGEPNEKLFF
TRBJ2-5 | TRBV7-2 | NA | 13 | NA | TGTGCCAGCAGCCCCGGGAGTCAAGAGACCCAGTACTTC | CASSPGSQETQYF
TRBJ1-5 | TRBV6-5 | NA | 14 | NA | TGTGCCAGCAGTTACACCCAGCAGCGGGGGCCCCAGCATTTT | CASSYTQQRGPQHF
TRBJ1-1 | TRBV7-9 | NA | 14 | NA | TGTGCCAGCAGCTTAGTCGGCAGGGCGACTGAAGCTTTCTTT | CASSLVGRATEAFF
TRBJ2-7 | TRBV1 | NA | 16 | NA | TGCACCAGCAGCGCAAGTCCAGGGACTAGGATCCGCGTTGAGTACTTC | CTSSASPGTRIRVEYF